This T cell receptor (beta chain) was sequenced during a study of radiation and T cells in renal cell carcinoma. Study summary: Nephrectomy followed 15 Gy stereotactic body radiation by 4 weeks.

Sequencing was performed with immunoSEQ multiplex PCR; in TCRdb, only in-frame clones are kept and a portion is missing. The sample includes 70,000 to 100,000 clones, approximately 86% of them seen just once. The CDR3 extends over 13 amino acids. Trimming left V 3 bases short and J 1 base short, with 7 bases between. Germline lookup yields CDR1 SGDLS and CDR2 YYNGEE. Time point given: blood 2 weeks post-SBRT. As for treatment: 15 Gy SBRT to primary tumor, nephrectomy 4 weeks later. This material consisted of blood, taken from a patient whose treatment included radiotherapy and nephrectomy. The chain employs TRBV9 and TRBJ1-1; maybe TRBD1 (5 bases). The TCR sequence derives from a woman in her forties or fifties with renal cell carcinoma. CDR3 in amino acids: CASSATGNTEAFF. The DNA of the CDR3 is TGTGCCAGCAGCGCTACAGGGAACACTGAAGCTTTCTTT. Supplemented by reference TRBV9 and TRBJ1-1, the full variable domain reads DSGVTQTPKHLITATGQRVTLRCSPRSGDLSVYWYQQSLDQGLQFLIQYYNGEERAKGNILERFSAQQFPDLHSELNLSSLELGDSALYFCASSATGNTEAFFGQGTRLTVV.